A selection of T cell receptor beta chains follows, all from one sample in a study of CD8 T cells in Susac syndrome. TCRdb re-analysed the immunoSEQ multiplex PCR reads in MiXCR, keeping a single row per CDR3 protein. This sample carries a few hundred thousand distinct CDR3 sequences, 85% of them seen once, and the ten largest clones take roughly 0.21%. Sequencing was carried out using CD8+ T cells from PBMCs. These receptors came from a human donor with multiple sclerosis. Each CDR3 is given with its conserved first and last residue. A D gene is named only where the DNA matches it firmly. Only some rows state a clone size, as once, few, many or a class for expanded clones.

d_gene: -; v_gene: TRBV11-2; j_gene: TRBJ1-1; abundance: -; CDR3aa: CGTALNTEAFF; CDR3nt: TGTGGGACGGCGCTGAACACTGAAGCTTTCTTT
d_gene: TRBD2; v_gene: TRBV4-3; j_gene: TRBJ2-1; abundance: -; CDR3aa: CASSQELAGGLNEQFF; CDR3nt: TGCGCCAGCAGCCAAGAGCTAGCGGGAGGGCTAAATGAGCAGTTCTTC
d_gene: -; v_gene: TRBV4-3; j_gene: TRBJ2-1; abundance: -; CDR3aa: CASSQTPLLPSEQFF; CDR3nt: TGCGCCAGCAGCCAAACTCCCCTTCTCCCGTCGGAGCAGTTCTTC
d_gene: -; v_gene: TRBV7-9; j_gene: TRBJ1-2; abundance: -; CDR3aa: CASSPPWGTGGYTF; CDR3nt: TGTGCCAGCAGCCCGCCCTGGGGGACGGGTGGCTACACCTTC
d_gene: -; v_gene: TRBV5-6; j_gene: TRBJ1-3; abundance: -; CDR3aa: CASSLALEGNTIYF; CDR3nt: TGTGCCAGCAGCTTGGCACTGGAGGGAAACACCATATATTTT
d_gene: -; v_gene: TRBV6-2/TRBV6-3; j_gene: TRBJ2-5; abundance: -; CDR3aa: CASSYFGRVEETQYF; CDR3nt: TGTGCCAGCAGTTACTTTGGGCGGGTTGAAGAGACCCAGTACTTC
d_gene: -; v_gene: TRBV20-1; j_gene: TRBJ2-7; abundance: once; CDR3aa: CSARQLSRTLPSYEQYF; CDR3nt: TGCAGTGCTAGGCAATTATCCAGGACCCTACCATCCTACGAGCAGTACTTC
d_gene: TRBD1; v_gene: TRBV30; j_gene: TRBJ2-3; abundance: -; CDR3aa: CAWSEGTGATDTQYF; CDR3nt: TGTGCCTGGAGTGAGGGGACAGGGGCCACAGATACGCAGTATTTT
d_gene: TRBD2; v_gene: TRBV5-6; j_gene: TRBJ2-1; abundance: -; CDR3aa: CASSFLVAGYVDEQFF; CDR3nt: TGTGCCAGCAGCTTTCTGGTAGCGGGCTACGTGGATGAGCAGTTCTTC
d_gene: TRBD1; v_gene: TRBV20-1; j_gene: TRBJ1-5; abundance: -; CDR3aa: CSARDREELDRAINQPQHF; CDR3nt: TGCAGTGCTAGAGATCGGGAGGAACTGGACAGGGCAATAAATCAGCCCCAGCATTTT
d_gene: TRBD1; v_gene: TRBV16; j_gene: TRBJ1-1; abundance: -; CDR3aa: CASSPGGGKAFF; CDR3nt: TGTGCCAGCAGCCCAGGGGGGGGTAAAGCTTTCTTT
d_gene: -; v_gene: TRBV28; j_gene: TRBJ2-5; abundance: -; CDR3aa: CASGRGEIETQYF; CDR3nt: TGTGCCAGCGGCAGGGGTGAGATTGAGACCCAGTACTTC
d_gene: TRBD1; v_gene: TRBV27; j_gene: TRBJ1-2; abundance: -; CDR3aa: CASSLTGAIYGYTF; CDR3nt: TGTGCCAGCAGTCTGACAGGGGCAATATATGGCTACACCTTC
d_gene: -; v_gene: TRBV28; j_gene: TRBJ2-7; abundance: -; CDR3aa: CASTALSLSSIYEQYF; CDR3nt: TGTGCCAGCACCGCTCTGAGTCTTTCATCCATATACGAGCAGTACTTC
d_gene: -; v_gene: TRBV20-1; j_gene: TRBJ2-7; abundance: -; CDR3aa: CSARGTEHLYEQYF; CDR3nt: TGCAGTGCTAGGGGGACCGAGCACTTATACGAGCAGTACTTC
d_gene: TRBD1; v_gene: TRBV5-1; j_gene: TRBJ2-5; abundance: -; CDR3aa: CASSPRQGYQETQYF; CDR3nt: TGCGCCAGCAGCCCCAGACAGGGGTACCAAGAGACCCAGTACTTC
d_gene: -; v_gene: TRBV15; j_gene: TRBJ2-7; abundance: few; CDR3aa: CATAQGGRGEQYF; CDR3nt: TGTGCCACCGCCCAGGGGGGGAGAGGAGAGCAGTACTTC
d_gene: TRBD1; v_gene: TRBV11-1; j_gene: TRBJ2-7; abundance: -; CDR3aa: CASSPMRSLVGEGASYEQYF; CDR3nt: TGTGCCAGCAGCCCCATGAGGTCTTTGGTGGGAGAGGGGGCCTCCTACGAGCAGTACTTC
d_gene: -; v_gene: TRBV20-1; j_gene: TRBJ2-2; abundance: -; CDR3aa: CSAGTRLHPNTGELFF; CDR3nt: TGCAGTGCTGGGACACGGCTACACCCCAACACCGGGGAGCTGTTTTTT
d_gene: -; v_gene: TRBV3-1; j_gene: TRBJ2-7; abundance: -; CDR3aa: CASSQDGSHSPLGYEQYF; CDR3nt: TGTGCCAGCAGCCAAGATGGGTCGCACAGTCCCCTAGGCTACGAGCAGTACTTC
d_gene: -; v_gene: TRBV13; j_gene: TRBJ2-3; abundance: -; CDR3aa: CASSFFRLMADTQYF; CDR3nt: TGTGCCAGCAGCTTTTTTCGACTCATGGCAGATACGCAGTATTTT
d_gene: TRBD1; v_gene: TRBV18; j_gene: TRBJ2-1; abundance: -; CDR3aa: CASSRRTGLVGEQFF; CDR3nt: TGTGCCAGCTCCCGAAGGACAGGCCTGGTTGGTGAGCAGTTCTTC
d_gene: -; v_gene: TRBV11-2; j_gene: TRBJ1-1; abundance: -; CDR3aa: CASSQPPEMMNTEAFF; CDR3nt: TGTGCCAGCAGCCAACCCCCGGAGATGATGAACACTGAAGCTTTCTTT
d_gene: -; v_gene: TRBV24-1; j_gene: TRBJ2-6; abundance: -; CDR3aa: CATSDPSGANVLTF; CDR3nt: TGTGCCACCAGTGACCCGTCTGGGGCCAACGTCCTGACTTTC
d_gene: -; v_gene: TRBV19; j_gene: TRBJ1-5; abundance: once; CDR3aa: CASSVDSNQPQHF; CDR3nt: TGTGCCAGTAGTGTCGATAGCAATCAGCCCCAGCATTTT
d_gene: TRBD2; v_gene: TRBV4-3; j_gene: TRBJ2-3; abundance: -; CDR3aa: CASSQDLGEGRTDTQYF; CDR3nt: TGCGCCAGCAGCCAAGATTTGGGGGAGGGCCGCACAGATACGCAGTATTTT
d_gene: -; v_gene: TRBV5-4; j_gene: TRBJ1-1; abundance: once; CDR3aa: CASSTLTRGGPEAFF; CDR3nt: TGTGCCAGCAGCACACTAACCCGGGGGGGTCCTGAAGCTTTCTTT
d_gene: TRBD1; v_gene: TRBV28; j_gene: TRBJ1-1; abundance: -; CDR3aa: CASSSRDRGTNTEAFF; CDR3nt: TGTGCCAGCAGTTCCCGGGACAGGGGAACGAACACTGAAGCTTTCTTT
d_gene: TRBD1; v_gene: TRBV7-9; j_gene: TRBJ2-7; abundance: -; CDR3aa: CASSEAGTGAYEQYF; CDR3nt: TGTGCCAGCAGCGAAGCCGGGACAGGGGCCTACGAGCAGTACTTC
d_gene: -; v_gene: TRBV11-2; j_gene: TRBJ2-6; abundance: -; CDR3aa: CASIPFRPASGANVLTF; CDR3nt: TGTGCCAGCATCCCATTCCGGCCAGCCTCTGGGGCCAACGTCCTGACTTTC
d_gene: -; v_gene: TRBV7-6; j_gene: TRBJ2-5; abundance: -; CDR3aa: CASSSEVQQETQYF; CDR3nt: TGTGCCAGCAGCTCCGAGGTTCAGCAAGAGACCCAGTACTTC
d_gene: -; v_gene: TRBV28; j_gene: TRBJ1-5; abundance: -; CDR3aa: CASSLLTDSNQPQHF; CDR3nt: TGTGCCAGCAGTTTATTAACGGACAGCAATCAGCCCCAGCATTTT
d_gene: TRBD2; v_gene: TRBV27; j_gene: TRBJ2-2; abundance: -; CDR3aa: CASRISYRLAGVLFTGELFF; CDR3nt: TGTGCCAGCAGGATTTCATATCGGCTAGCGGGAGTATTGTTCACCGGGGAGCTGTTTTTT
d_gene: -; v_gene: TRBV28; j_gene: TRBJ2-7; abundance: -; CDR3aa: CASSTHGMTEYEQYF; CDR3nt: TGTGCCAGCAGTACACACGGGATGACCGAGTACGAGCAGTACTTC
d_gene: -; v_gene: TRBV20-1; j_gene: TRBJ1-5; abundance: -; CDR3aa: CSARRPDSNQPQHF; CDR3nt: TGCAGTGCTAGACGGCCGGATAGCAATCAGCCCCAGCATTTT
d_gene: TRBD2; v_gene: TRBV6-5; j_gene: TRBJ2-1; abundance: -; CDR3aa: CASSYRLADNEQFF; CDR3nt: TGTGCCAGCAGTTATCGACTAGCGGACAATGAGCAGTTCTTC
d_gene: -; v_gene: TRBV30; j_gene: TRBJ2-1; abundance: -; CDR3aa: CAWSVSSLEFF; CDR3nt: TGTGCCTGGAGTGTCAGTAGTTTGGAGTTCTTC
d_gene: -; v_gene: TRBV13; j_gene: TRBJ1-1; abundance: -; CDR3aa: CASSVALTGEAFF; CDR3nt: TGTGCCAGCAGCGTAGCCCTAACGGGGGAAGCTTTCTTT
d_gene: -; v_gene: TRBV19; j_gene: TRBJ1-1; abundance: -; CDR3aa: CASALWGGNTEAFF; CDR3nt: TGTGCCAGTGCTCTATGGGGGGGGAACACTGAAGCTTTCTTT
d_gene: -; v_gene: TRBV27; j_gene: TRBJ1-1; abundance: -; CDR3aa: CASSLGGRVTEAFF; CDR3nt: TGTGCCAGCAGTTTGGGGGGTAGGGTCACTGAAGCTTTCTTT
d_gene: TRBD2; v_gene: TRBV6-5; j_gene: TRBJ2-1; abundance: -; CDR3aa: CASSSFPGTSGSLRHSEQFF; CDR3nt: TGTGCCAGCAGTTCATTCCCCGGGACTAGCGGGAGTCTCCGACACAGTGAGCAGTTCTTC
d_gene: TRBD2; v_gene: TRBV19; j_gene: TRBJ2-1; abundance: -; CDR3aa: CASSMVLAPNNEQFF; CDR3nt: TGTGCCAGTAGCATGGTACTAGCGCCTAACAATGAGCAGTTCTTC
d_gene: TRBD2; v_gene: TRBV3-1; j_gene: TRBJ2-2; abundance: -; CDR3aa: CASSQEMRGGSTVPGELFF; CDR3nt: TGTGCCAGCAGCCAAGAAATGCGGGGGGGGTCCACGGTTCCCGGGGAGCTGTTTTTT
d_gene: -; v_gene: TRBV6-2/TRBV6-3; j_gene: TRBJ2-7; abundance: -; CDR3aa: CASSYGAGLYEQYF; CDR3nt: TGTGCCAGCAGTTACGGGGCAGGGCTCTACGAGCAGTACTTC
d_gene: -; v_gene: TRBV27; j_gene: TRBJ1-2; abundance: -; CDR3aa: CASSLFVRASFDYGYTF; CDR3nt: TGTGCCAGCAGTTTATTCGTTCGGGCGTCGTTTGACTATGGCTACACCTTC
d_gene: -; v_gene: TRBV11-2; j_gene: TRBJ2-7; abundance: -; CDR3aa: CASSLGGTAEQYF; CDR3nt: TGTGCCAGCAGCTTAGGCGGGACGGCCGAGCAGTACTTC
d_gene: -; v_gene: TRBV18; j_gene: TRBJ2-7; abundance: -; CDR3aa: CASSPPGSGIYEQYF; CDR3nt: TGTGCCAGCTCACCACCCGGGTCCGGGATCTACGAGCAGTACTTC
d_gene: TRBD2; v_gene: TRBV11-2; j_gene: TRBJ2-3; abundance: -; CDR3aa: CASSLYLGGHADTQYF; CDR3nt: TGTGCCAGCAGCTTATATTTGGGAGGGCACGCAGATACGCAGTATTTT
d_gene: -; v_gene: TRBV27; j_gene: TRBJ2-2; abundance: -; CDR3aa: CASSLFPPENTGELFF; CDR3nt: TGTGCCAGCAGTTTATTTCCCCCGGAGAACACCGGGGAGCTGTTTTTT
d_gene: TRBD2; v_gene: TRBV5-4; j_gene: TRBJ2-1; abundance: -; CDR3aa: CASSIGRLAGEAMRFF; CDR3nt: TGTGCCAGCAGCATCGGCAGGCTAGCGGGAGAGGCTATGAGGTTCTTC
d_gene: -; v_gene: TRBV27; j_gene: TRBJ2-3; abundance: -; CDR3aa: CASSLSLVRTDTQYF; CDR3nt: TGTGCCAGCAGTTTATCCCTAGTTCGAACAGATACGCAGTATTTT
d_gene: -; v_gene: TRBV27; j_gene: TRBJ2-1; abundance: -; CDR3aa: CASSLLAHNEQFF; CDR3nt: TGTGCCAGCAGCCTTCTAGCGCACAATGAGCAGTTCTTC
d_gene: -; v_gene: TRBV19; j_gene: TRBJ2-3; abundance: -; CDR3aa: CASSWGPGSDTQYF; CDR3nt: TGTGCCAGTAGTTGGGGGCCGGGTTCAGATACGCAGTATTTT
d_gene: TRBD2; v_gene: TRBV27; j_gene: TRBJ2-1; abundance: -; CDR3aa: CASSLSGPVLAGGEQFF; CDR3nt: TGTGCCAGCAGTTTATCGGGTCCGGTGCTAGCGGGAGGGGAGCAGTTCTTC